Listed below are T cell receptor beta chains from one sample, sequenced in a study of control samples from healthy donors and cancer patients. Generated by immunoSEQ multiplex PCR, the TCRdb table keeps only in-frame clones and is missing some. Of approximately 44,000 clones detected, approximately 70% appear once; the ten largest clones hold roughly 18%. Sequencing was performed on formalin-fixed, paraffin-embedded tissue. Source of these receptors: a male donor with melanoma. CDR3s include the opening cysteine and the closing phenylalanine or tryptophan. Fields, in order: V gene, CDR3 protein.

>TRBV2
CASSEGGSGANVLTF
>TRBV5-1
CASSLGLAGGLGETQYF
>TRBV4-2
CASSQTGGFSEAFF
>TRBV5-1
CASSTGPNTGELFF
>TRBV7-2
CASSLDGGRAHEQYF
>TRBV29-1
CSVGGWYEQYF
>TRBV29-1
CSVEDPQRESYNEQFF
>TRBV10-2
CASRELGGSGYTF
>TRBV19
CARWGLPYGYTF
>TRBV5-6
CASSRMGQGDQPQHF
>TRBV7-3
CASSSTAKGSYNSPLHF
>TRBV4-1
CASSQDSAARSEGYTF
>TRBV4-1
CASSPRTGYGYTF
>TRBV19
CASSHRRGRGNTIYF
>TRBV3-1/TRBV3-2
CASSLGSGGANVLTF
>TRBV9
CASSISGGSTDTQYF
>TRBV18
CASSPQGREQPQHF
>TRBV6-5
CASSPKRGSYNEQFF
>TRBV10-1
CASSRREGVLYNEQFF
>TRBV5-4
CASSLDSAGTSGKVGEQYF
>TRBV27
CASSTNRRAQYF
>TRBV6-5
CASTHWGQGAWEQYF
>TRBV6-5
CASSPTPDQPQHF
>TRBV23-1
CASSPLFLAGVYEQYF
>TRBV19
CASKGSGQGRETQYF
>TRBV2
CASGENEKLFF
>TRBV5-1
CASSPGARSYNEQFF
>TRBV9
CASSHQLGSRGYSETQYF
>TRBV7-2
CASSLAGTRGYEQYF
>TRBV12-3/TRBV12-4
CASSLGVAEAFF
>TRBV4-1
CASSQASLTGAEAFF
>TRBV29-1
CSALSQGSGSYNEQFF
>TRBV6-5
CASSYPGQGYYEQYF
>TRBV7-2
CASSLAGSGHTQYF
>TRBV11-1
CASSTGFWSYEQYF
>TRBV19
CASSGYFTTEAFF
>TRBV6-5
CASLLAGAAYNEQFF
>TRBV24-1
CATSDQGAAQETQYF
>TRBV28
CASSFGGRETQYF
>TRBV3-1/TRBV3-2
CASSQFGTSGEETQYF
>TRBV12-3/TRBV12-4
CASSASGRKTQYF
>TRBV24-1
CATAAGVVETQYF
>TRBV13
CASSQGQGSNQPQHF